The 30 T cell receptor beta chains in this list originate from one sample, sequenced in a study of CD8+ T cells in alopecia areata. Following extraction, RNA underwent reverse transcription to cDNA, which served as the sequencing template. The method was immunoSEQ multiplex PCR; TCRdb's version includes in-frame clones alone and lacks a portion of them. The data show around 120,000 clones, with approximately 52% seen just once and roughly 30% held by the top ten. Treatment in this sample: oral pan-JAK inhibitor, 5-10 mg twice daily. The sample consisted of CD8+ T cells sorted from blood, taken at week 4, from a patient treated with tofacitinib. These receptors were obtained from a human donor with alopecia areata.

The chain carries TRBV5-1 and TRBJ2-7; D not certain. This CDR3 is 13 amino acids long. Germline V gene lookup returns CDR1 SGHRS and CDR2 YFSETQ. V lost 0 bases and J lost 3, with 7 bases in between. As DNA, the CDR3 is TGCGCCAGCAGCTTGGCCAGCGACTACGAGCAGTACTTC. It codes for CASSLASDYEQYF.

This clone was seen a few times. Only one base separates this from a far larger clonotype, so it likely reflects a read error. The chain couples TRBV21-1 to TRBJ2-7; the DNA was not compared with TRBD2, the D call given in the table. TRBV21-1 is shown as a pseudogene. This CDR3 has 16 residues. CDR3 sequence reads: CASSHSFGEASYEQYF. The CDR3 region has the DNA TGTGCCAGCAGCCATTCGTTCGGGGAAGCGTCCTACGAGCAGTACTTC.

V gene TRBV4-1 combines with J gene TRBJ2-7; 8 bases align to TRBD1. This CDR3 comprises 16 residues. Germline CDR1 is MGHRA and CDR2 is YSYEKL. With 0 bases clipped from V and 2 bases from J, the junction kept 6 bases outside the gene matches. The CDR3 region is CASSQEGQGSPYEQYF. In nucleotides, the CDR3 is TGCGCCAGCAGCCAAGAAGGACAGGGAAGCCCCTACGAGCAGTACTTC.

The chain uses TRBV30 and TRBJ2-7, with D perhaps TRBD1 or TRBD2 (6 bases each). From germline, CDR1 is GTSNPN and CDR2 SVGIG (reference sequence). The V end was cut by 3 bases, the J end by 5 bases, with 20 bases between. The CDR3 covers 15 residues. The CDR3 region is CAWSWNRPEGDEQYF. Here the CDR3 DNA reads TGTGCCTGGAGCTGGAACAGGCCGGAGGGGGACGAGCAGTACTTC.

This clone has a handful of counts. The chain couples TRBV29-1 to TRBJ2-2; D is ambiguous. The CDR3 contains 12 residues. V was shortened by 6 bases and J by 2 bases, with 7 bases between the two germline ends. Looked up from germline, CDR1 is SQVTM and CDR2 is ANQGSEA. The CDR3 sequence is CSVPENTGELFF. The CDR3 nucleotides read TGCAGCGTCCCCGAAAACACCGGGGAGCTGTTTTTT.

There are a few counts of this clone. The chain is built from TRBV25-1 and TRBJ2-5, with D perhaps given as TRBD1 or TRBD2 (5 bases each). The CDR3 runs 15 residues. Germline V gives CDR1 MGHDK, CDR2 SYGVNS. V lost 4 bases and J lost 2, with 14 bases in between. The CDR3 reads CASSGGRDLQETQYF. CDR3 sequence (DNA): TGTGCCAGCAGTGGGGGACGGGATCTGCAAGAGACCCAGTACTTC.

This clone was seen only a few times. The J gene is TRBJ2-5, the V gene TRBV4-2; D remains unclear. The CDR3 is made up of 15 amino acids. The V and J ends lost 2 bases and 5 bases respectively, with 15 bases between them. Germline assignment: CDR1 LGHNA and CDR2 YNFKEQ. CDR3 protein: CASSQWAEALETQYF. In DNA, the CDR3 is TGTGCCAGCAGCCAATGGGCGGAAGCTCTTGAGACCCAGTACTTC.

This sequence joins TRBV27 and TRBJ1-5; TRBD1 matches at 10 bases. CDR1 and CDR2 from the germline V gene are MNHEY and SMNVEV (reference sequence). This CDR3 has 14 residues. The junction had 3 bases not matched to a gene; V was cut back by 4 bases and J by 6 bases. CDR3 DNA sequence: TGTGCCAGCAGTTCGACAGGGGGCGGTCAGCCCCAGCATTTT. Translating it yields CASSSTGGGQPQHF.

This chain connects TRBV7-2 to TRBJ2-3, with 8 positions matching TRBD2. The CDR3 covers 16 residues. Germline V lookup: CDR1 SGHTA, CDR2 FQGNSA. Unmatched junction bases numbered 7, after V lost 2 bases and J lost 3 bases. The CDR3 protein is CASSLTGGLGTDTQYF. DNA of the CDR3: TGTGCCAGCAGCTTAACGGGGGGGCTCGGGACAGATACGCAGTATTTT.

The chain combines TRBV11-2 with TRBJ2-7, with D uncertain. The V gene lost 4 bases and the J gene lost 5 bases, with 18 bases spanning the gap. The CDR3 sequence is 15 residues long. Germline CDR1 reads SGHAT; CDR2 reads FQNNGV. CDR3 nucleotides: TGTGCCAGCAGCTCCTACCTCGAGGCTGCCCACGAGCAGTACTTC. Translation: CASSSYLEAAHEQYF.

Notes on this clone: The same CDR3 arises from other DNA sequences in this sample as well. CDR3 in amino acids: CAWSDTGYSNQPQHF. Written as DNA, the CDR3 is TGTGCCTGGAGTGATACAGGTTATAGCAATCAGCCCCAGCATTTT. The chain couples TRBV30 to TRBJ1-5, with D possibly matching TRBD1 (5 bases). The CDR3 totals 15 residues. V gave up 1 base and J gave up 0 bases, with 10 bases separating them. Germline V gives CDR1 GTSNPN, CDR2 SVGIG (reference sequence). Drawing the rest from reference TRBV30 and TRBJ1-5, the complete variable domain is SQTIHQWPATLVQPVGSPLSLECTVEGTSNPNLYWYRQAAGRGLQLLFYSVGIGQISSEVPQNLSASRPQDRQFILSSKKLLLSDSGFYLCAWSDTGYSNQPQHFGDGTRLSIL.

The V and J genes are TRBV30 and TRBJ2-2; D is unclear. Between the trimmed V and J ends, which lost 0 bases and 7 bases, there was a span of 6 bases. The germline gives CDR1 GTSNPN, CDR2 SVGIG (reference sequence). The CDR3 runs to 12 residues. This CDR3 reads CAWSVRNGELFF. The CDR3 DNA is TGTGCCTGGAGTGTTAGGAACGGGGAGCTGTTTTTT.

The CDR3 region has the DNA TGTGCCAGCAGTGTAGCTGGGGACTGGGGAGCCGGGGAGCTGTTTTTT. As protein: CASSVAGDWGAGELFF. The chain couples TRBV6-1 to TRBJ2-2; D is possibly TRBD2 (6 bases). With 4 bases removed from V and 6 bases from J, the gap between germline ends came to 18 bases. The CDR3 contains 16 residues. CDR1 and CDR2 from the germline V gene are MNHNS and SASEGT.

The gene calls are TRBV5-6 and TRBJ1-2; perhaps TRBD1 as D (6 bases). With 4 bases removed from V and 8 bases from J, the gap between germline ends came to 15 bases. CDR1 SGHDT and CDR2 YYEEEE come from the germline V gene. The CDR3 is made up of 13 amino acids. CDR3 sequence (DNA): TGTGCCAGCAGCGGTGCCGGGACACCGGGCTACACCTTC. Residues: CASSGAGTPGYTF.

This clone appeared once. J is TRBJ2-1 and V is TRBV5-1, with 7 bases matching TRBD2. V lost 4 bases and J lost 4; bases outside the gene matches: 14. Germline CDR1 SGHRS, CDR2 YFSETQ. The CDR3 is made up of 17 amino acids. CDR3 DNA sequence: TGCGCCAGCAGCCAAGCGGGGAGGTTGTCGGAGTACAATGAGCAGTTCTTC. It codes for CASSQAGRLSEYNEQFF.

V and J are TRBV29-1 and TRBJ2-7; D not certain. V was cut by 2 bases and J by 4 bases, with 6 bases left in between. The CDR3 length is 11 residues. Looked up from germline, CDR1 is SQVTM and CDR2 is ANQGSEA. The CDR3 loop is CSVELGYEQYF. In nucleotides, the CDR3 is TGCAGCGTTGAATTAGGGTACGAGCAGTACTTC.

The chain recombines TRBV7-9 with TRBJ2-7; 10 bases are shared with TRBD1. V dropped 5 bases and J dropped 6; count of bases not matched to a gene: 4. The CDR3 covers 13 residues. Germline V gives CDR1 SEHNR, CDR2 FQNEAQ (reference sequence). The CDR3 DNA follows: TGTGCCAGCAGCCGTGGGACAGGGGCCGAGCAGTACTTC. Amino acid sequence: CASSRGTGAEQYF. Drawing the rest from reference TRBV7-9 and TRBJ2-7, the complete variable domain is DTGVSQNPRHKITKRGQNVTFRCDPISEHNRLYWYRQTLGQGPEFLTYFQNEAQLEKSRLLSDRFSAERPKGSFSTLEIQRTEQGDSAMYLCASSRGTGAEQYFGPGTRLTVT.

This clone was seen more than once but under ten times. This sequence joins TRBV29-1 and TRBJ2-1; TRBD2 is a possible D gene (5 bases). V lost 5 bases and J lost 6, with 11 bases in between. The CDR3 length is 12 residues. Per the germline V gene, CDR1 is SQVTM and CDR2 is ANQGSEA. The CDR3 DNA sequence: TGCAGCGTTCCGGGCCGGGGCAATGAGCAGTTCTTC. Protein: CSVPGRGNEQFF.

The genes are TRBV7-8 and TRBJ2-5; 9 nucleotides agree with TRBD1. Unmatched junction bases numbered 20, after V lost 8 bases and J lost 1 base. Germline V CDR1 and CDR2: SGHVS, FQNEAQ. This CDR3 is built from 19 residues. CDR3 sequence reads: CASLSRDREPPRLQETQYF. CDR3 nucleotides: TGTGCCAGCCTCAGCCGGGACAGGGAACCCCCGAGGCTCCAAGAGACCCAGTACTTC.

The rearrangement uses TRBV9 and TRBJ2-2; no firm D call. With 0 bases removed from V and 1 base from J, the gap between germline ends came to 1 base. The germline CDR1 and CDR2 sequences are SGDLS and YYNGEE. The CDR3 extends over 13 amino acids. The CDR3 bases are TGTGCCAGCAGCGTAGGGAACACCGGGGAGCTGTTTTTT. Its translation is CASSVGNTGELFF.

V and J are TRBV29-1 and TRBJ1-1; D perhaps matches TRBD1 (5 bases). The CDR3 has 12 amino acids. V shed 1 base and J shed 4 bases, with 7 bases lying between them. Per the germline V gene, CDR1 is SQVTM and CDR2 is ANQGSEA. For the CDR3, the DNA is TGCAGCGTTGAAGTGGGGCTCACTGAAGCTTTCTTT. It codes for CSVEVGLTEAFF.

This clone showed up just a few times. The rearrangement joins TRBV29-1 to TRBJ1-1; D gene uncertain. CDR1 is SQVTM, CDR2 ANQGSEA, per germline. The CDR3 covers 12 residues. Trimming removed 7 bases at V and 4 bases at J, with 13 bases between. CDR3 in amino acids: CSGLSWGTEAFF. For the CDR3, the DNA is TGCAGCGGATTGAGTTGGGGCACTGAAGCTTTCTTT.

This clone was counted between two and nine times. The chain uses TRBV29-1 and TRBJ1-2; D not resolved. The germline V gene has CDR1 SQVTM and CDR2 ANQGSEA. Trimming left V 7 bases short and J 5 bases short, with 14 bases between. The CDR3 has 12 amino acids. The CDR3 region has the DNA TGCAGCGCGGAGCGGGGAGGGTATGGCTACACCTTC. Protein: CSAERGGYGYTF.

The CDR3 loop is CASSMRGNYEQYF. The CDR3, as DNA: TGTGCCAGCAGCATGCGGGGGAACTACGAGCAGTACTTC. The chain joins TRBV27 to TRBJ2-7; 7 bases line up with TRBD2. The length of the CDR3 is 13 residues. V shed 6 bases, J shed 3 bases, and the junction held 5 bases outside the gene matches. The germline V gene has CDR1 MNHEY and CDR2 SMNVEV (reference sequence).

This clone was detected a few times. CDR3 amino acids: CASSPLPYNEQFF. The DNA of the CDR3 is TGCGCCAGCAGCCCGTTACCCTACAATGAGCAGTTCTTC. The rearrangement uses TRBV5-1 and TRBJ2-1; D unclear. The V gene's germline CDR1 is SGHRS and CDR2 YFSETQ. The CDR3 is made up of 13 amino acids. V gave up 4 bases and J gave up 2 bases, with 7 bases separating them. Complete variable domain (other parts from reference TRBV5-1 and TRBJ2-1): KAGVTQTPRYLIKTRGQQVTLSCSPISGHRSVSWYQQTPGQGLQFLFEYFSETQRNKGNFPGRFSGRQFSNSRSEMNVSTLELGDSALYLCASSPLPYNEQFFGPGTRLTVL.

Concerning this clone: Different DNA sequences within this sample yield the same CDR3. The chain is built from TRBV29-1 and TRBJ2-7; D possibly corresponds to TRBD2 (6 bases). Germline CDR1 and CDR2: SQVTM and ANQGSEA. Trimming left V 3 bases short and J 3 bases short, with 9 bases between. The CDR3 is 12 amino acids. The CDR3 protein is CSVEEGSYEQYF. DNA for the CDR3: TGCAGCGTTGAGGAGGGAAGCTACGAGCAGTACTTC.

About this clone: This sample also contains other DNA sequences that code for the same CDR3. V gene TRBV20-1 combines with J gene TRBJ1-1, with D unresolved. Germline CDR1 reads DFQATT; CDR2 reads SNEGSKA (reference sequence). CDR3 length equals 11 residues. The ends were cut back, 6 bases at V and 0 bases at J, with 5 bases in the middle. The CDR3 here is CSALLNTEAFF. Here the CDR3 DNA reads TGCAGTGCCCTCTTGAACACTGAAGCTTTCTTT.

The rearrangement joins TRBV29-1 to TRBJ1-1; D is unresolved. V gave up 2 bases and J gave up 10 bases, with 26 bases separating them. CDR3 length equals 16 residues. Per germline, CDR1 SQVTM and CDR2 ANQGSEA. The CDR3: CSVELGGRSYPSGAFF. CDR3 nucleotides: TGCAGCGTTGAATTGGGCGGCAGAAGTTACCCGAGCGGAGCTTTCTTT.

V usage is TRBV7-9 and J usage is TRBJ2-3; 7 bases match TRBD1. After removal of 4 bases from V and 2 bases from J, the junction contained 9 bases not matched to a gene. Germline values: CDR1 SEHNR, CDR2 FQNEAQ (reference sequence). CDR3 size: 16 residues. CDR3 sequence reads: CASSYNRDSPTDTQYF. The CDR3 region has the DNA TGTGCCAGCAGCTACAACCGGGACAGCCCCACAGATACGCAGTATTTT.

The V and J genes are TRBV7-9 and TRBJ2-1, with 7 positions matching TRBD2. Germline trimming cut 8 bases from V and 3 bases from J; bases unmatched to any gene: 1. This CDR3 is built from 12 residues. CDR1 is SEHNR and CDR2 is FQNEAQ in the germline V gene (reference sequence). CDR3: CASGGGYNEQFF. In DNA, the CDR3 is TGTGCCAGCGGCGGGGGCTACAATGAGCAGTTCTTC. Based on the CDR3 plus reference TRBV7-9 and TRBJ2-1, the full variable domain is DTGVSQNPRHKITKRGQNVTFRCDPISEHNRLYWYRQTLGQGPEFLTYFQNEAQLEKSRLLSDRFSAERPKGSFSTLEIQRTEQGDSAMYLCASGGGYNEQFFGPGTRLTVL.